The T cell receptor (beta chain) described here comes from a study of TIL therapy for anti-PD-1-resistant metastatic lung cancer. Study at large: Median tumor mutation burden was around 1.6 mutations per megabase. General study findings and limits: TIL clonotype persistence in blood showed no apparent association with response.

Time point denoted: pre-treatment sample, taken before nivolumab and TIL therapy. Adults with stage 4 NSCLC were enrolled in a phase I trial. The immunoSEQ assay was v3. Survey-level samples got 2 million to 2.5 million read pairs; deep-level samples got about 4.5-6.5 million. Repertoires were generated with immunoSEQ multiplex PCR, while TCRdb's copy carries only in-frame clones and drops some. The repertoire holds tens of thousands of clones, with roughly 87% as singletons. The CDR3 loop spans 16 amino acids. Trimming took 4 bases from V and 2 from J; bases not matched to a gene: 5. The germline V gene has CDR1 MGHRA and CDR2 YSYEKL. Note on this clone: The antigen is unknown.

The receptor was derived from a person aged 25-85 years with non-small cell lung cancer. The chain employs TRBV4-1 and TRBJ2-3; 11 bases align to TRBD2. The sequencing used blood, collected at baseline. CDR3 bases: TGCGCCAGCAGCCCCGAGGGACTAGCGGTCACAGATACGCAGTATTTT. Translated, it gives CASSPEGLAVTDTQYF.